A selection of T cell receptor beta chains follows, all from one sample in a study of identical twins. TCRdb redid the calling of the 5' RACE reads with MiXCR, one entry per CDR3 protein. The sample records about 790,000 distinct CDR3 sequences, roughly 18% being singletons. These data were also reused for a study on T cells expressing NK-cell markers.

Sequences were obtained from PBMCs. These receptors were collected from a woman aged 18-29 years in good health. Both conserved end residues are trimmed from each CDR3.

J,V,CDR3
TRBJ2-1,TRBV20-1,SARGRGTGQF
TRBJ2-7,TRBV5-1,ASKGGSGSYEQY
TRBJ2-2,TRBV12-3/TRBV12-4,ASSDRVTGELF
TRBJ2-2,TRBV12-3/TRBV12-4,ASRVYGGGPAELF
TRBJ2-5,TRBV20-1,SARRAGVIGETQY
TRBJ2-6,TRBV6-1,ASMLPGAGANVLT
TRBJ2-3,TRBV6-2/TRBV6-3,ASSDGRLNTDTQY
TRBJ1-2,TRBV7-2,ASSLALTLTYGYT
TRBJ2-1,TRBV7-7,ASSFISGRDNEQF
TRBJ2-5,TRBV20-1,SRGIGGRETQY
TRBJ2-1,TRBV5-1,ASSLSPEGYNEQF
TRBJ2-7,TRBV6-1,ASSEIGTSSYEQY
TRBJ2-1,TRBV6-1,ASSTGTSGRVEQF
TRBJ2-1,TRBV5-1,ASSAGTKNEQF
TRBJ2-3,TRBV12-3/TRBV12-4,ASSFLGQQY
TRBJ2-7,TRBV27,ASSSMDGTYEQY
TRBJ1-6,TRBV20-1,SARDGSQINSPLH
TRBJ2-1,TRBV4-3,ASSRGPSDNEQF
TRBJ2-1,TRBV10-3,AISDPRGRNEQF
TRBJ2-7,TRBV12-3/TRBV12-4,ASSFRGNEQY
TRBJ2-1,TRBV6-4,ASSLGLAGGPNEQF
TRBJ2-3,TRBV9,ASSRGGSPDTQY
TRBJ2-2,TRBV2,ASSPDRGLGTGELF
TRBJ2-7,TRBV20-1,SAFDPPEWY
TRBJ1-1,TRBV12-3/TRBV12-4,ASSFRGAGVNTEAF
TRBJ1-1,TRBV29-1,SAQAMNTEAF
TRBJ1-1,TRBV10-3,AISVDTMNTEAF
TRBJ1-2,TRBV27,ASSLSMLSAANYGYT
TRBJ2-7,TRBV19,ASAEQGISYEQY
TRBJ2-2,TRBV6-2/TRBV6-3,ASTEASGTINTGELF
TRBJ2-1,TRBV12-3/TRBV12-4,ASNKLEVGNEQF
TRBJ2-7,TRBV7-9,ASSRTEYEQY
TRBJ1-2,TRBV7-2,ASSAGTGFYGYT
TRBJ2-7,TRBV20-1,SAGEQTSGSYEQY
TRBJ1-1,TRBV7-9,ASSLGRQNTEAF
TRBJ1-2,TRBV12-3/TRBV12-4,ASSSGTGRGYT
TRBJ2-3,TRBV6-2/TRBV6-3,ASTPGLAAADTQY
TRBJ2-2,TRBV20-1,SARVSGGELF
TRBJ2-1,TRBV12-5,ASGLEAGFNEQF
TRBJ2-7,TRBV20-1,SARPALRPYEQY
TRBJ1-1,TRBV5-1,ASSVIGTEAF
TRBJ2-5,TRBV7-9,ASSLVAGGETQY
TRBJ2-5,TRBV5-1,ASSLSSEETQY
TRBJ2-7,TRBV4-2,ASSQDRQGGLITYEQY
TRBJ2-3,TRBV25-1,ASSPPAEDTQY
TRBJ2-7,TRBV7-8,ASSLKRYSYEQY
TRBJ2-7,TRBV18,ASSPRLTGKGLRPPLDYEQY
TRBJ2-5,TRBV3-1,ASSQKGETQY
TRBJ2-7,TRBV7-9,ASTGRQHYEQY
TRBJ2-2,TRBV27,ASSSWGPGELF
TRBJ2-1,TRBV12-3/TRBV12-4,ASSFTGGGNEQF
TRBJ2-1,TRBV20-1,SAPSLLLAGGYNEQF
TRBJ2-3,TRBV5-1,ASSLGSGGGGTDTQY
TRBJ2-1,TRBV12-3/TRBV12-4,ASSFGGNRLRLPNEQF